This paragraph reports one TCR beta chain. The antigen remains undetermined. The study ran its PCR with 60 Vbeta and 13 Jbeta primers. TCRdb keeps only in-frame clones here, not all; method: immunoSEQ multiplex PCR. This sample has roughly 99,000 clones, with approximately 79% found just once. This sample is part of a study of cytomegalovirus exposure and HLA in healthy donors. Study-wide findings and caveats: TRBV6-2, TRBV6-3 and other indistinguishable V segments were excluded.

Donors likely had unrecorded immune exposures despite being nominally healthy when sampled. The germline CDR1 and CDR2 sequences are DFQATT and SNEGSKA (reference sequence). Trimming stripped 6 bases from V and 11 bases from J, with 13 bases between. The CDR3 covers 10 residues. The chain uses TRBV20-1 and TRBJ1-1, with D unresolved. The TCR was taken from a middle-aged woman in good health and CMV-seronegative. The sequencing sample was made of PBMCs. CDR3 nucleotides: TGCAGTGCGATACGATCCCGGGCTTTCTTT. Its translation: CSAIRSRAFF.